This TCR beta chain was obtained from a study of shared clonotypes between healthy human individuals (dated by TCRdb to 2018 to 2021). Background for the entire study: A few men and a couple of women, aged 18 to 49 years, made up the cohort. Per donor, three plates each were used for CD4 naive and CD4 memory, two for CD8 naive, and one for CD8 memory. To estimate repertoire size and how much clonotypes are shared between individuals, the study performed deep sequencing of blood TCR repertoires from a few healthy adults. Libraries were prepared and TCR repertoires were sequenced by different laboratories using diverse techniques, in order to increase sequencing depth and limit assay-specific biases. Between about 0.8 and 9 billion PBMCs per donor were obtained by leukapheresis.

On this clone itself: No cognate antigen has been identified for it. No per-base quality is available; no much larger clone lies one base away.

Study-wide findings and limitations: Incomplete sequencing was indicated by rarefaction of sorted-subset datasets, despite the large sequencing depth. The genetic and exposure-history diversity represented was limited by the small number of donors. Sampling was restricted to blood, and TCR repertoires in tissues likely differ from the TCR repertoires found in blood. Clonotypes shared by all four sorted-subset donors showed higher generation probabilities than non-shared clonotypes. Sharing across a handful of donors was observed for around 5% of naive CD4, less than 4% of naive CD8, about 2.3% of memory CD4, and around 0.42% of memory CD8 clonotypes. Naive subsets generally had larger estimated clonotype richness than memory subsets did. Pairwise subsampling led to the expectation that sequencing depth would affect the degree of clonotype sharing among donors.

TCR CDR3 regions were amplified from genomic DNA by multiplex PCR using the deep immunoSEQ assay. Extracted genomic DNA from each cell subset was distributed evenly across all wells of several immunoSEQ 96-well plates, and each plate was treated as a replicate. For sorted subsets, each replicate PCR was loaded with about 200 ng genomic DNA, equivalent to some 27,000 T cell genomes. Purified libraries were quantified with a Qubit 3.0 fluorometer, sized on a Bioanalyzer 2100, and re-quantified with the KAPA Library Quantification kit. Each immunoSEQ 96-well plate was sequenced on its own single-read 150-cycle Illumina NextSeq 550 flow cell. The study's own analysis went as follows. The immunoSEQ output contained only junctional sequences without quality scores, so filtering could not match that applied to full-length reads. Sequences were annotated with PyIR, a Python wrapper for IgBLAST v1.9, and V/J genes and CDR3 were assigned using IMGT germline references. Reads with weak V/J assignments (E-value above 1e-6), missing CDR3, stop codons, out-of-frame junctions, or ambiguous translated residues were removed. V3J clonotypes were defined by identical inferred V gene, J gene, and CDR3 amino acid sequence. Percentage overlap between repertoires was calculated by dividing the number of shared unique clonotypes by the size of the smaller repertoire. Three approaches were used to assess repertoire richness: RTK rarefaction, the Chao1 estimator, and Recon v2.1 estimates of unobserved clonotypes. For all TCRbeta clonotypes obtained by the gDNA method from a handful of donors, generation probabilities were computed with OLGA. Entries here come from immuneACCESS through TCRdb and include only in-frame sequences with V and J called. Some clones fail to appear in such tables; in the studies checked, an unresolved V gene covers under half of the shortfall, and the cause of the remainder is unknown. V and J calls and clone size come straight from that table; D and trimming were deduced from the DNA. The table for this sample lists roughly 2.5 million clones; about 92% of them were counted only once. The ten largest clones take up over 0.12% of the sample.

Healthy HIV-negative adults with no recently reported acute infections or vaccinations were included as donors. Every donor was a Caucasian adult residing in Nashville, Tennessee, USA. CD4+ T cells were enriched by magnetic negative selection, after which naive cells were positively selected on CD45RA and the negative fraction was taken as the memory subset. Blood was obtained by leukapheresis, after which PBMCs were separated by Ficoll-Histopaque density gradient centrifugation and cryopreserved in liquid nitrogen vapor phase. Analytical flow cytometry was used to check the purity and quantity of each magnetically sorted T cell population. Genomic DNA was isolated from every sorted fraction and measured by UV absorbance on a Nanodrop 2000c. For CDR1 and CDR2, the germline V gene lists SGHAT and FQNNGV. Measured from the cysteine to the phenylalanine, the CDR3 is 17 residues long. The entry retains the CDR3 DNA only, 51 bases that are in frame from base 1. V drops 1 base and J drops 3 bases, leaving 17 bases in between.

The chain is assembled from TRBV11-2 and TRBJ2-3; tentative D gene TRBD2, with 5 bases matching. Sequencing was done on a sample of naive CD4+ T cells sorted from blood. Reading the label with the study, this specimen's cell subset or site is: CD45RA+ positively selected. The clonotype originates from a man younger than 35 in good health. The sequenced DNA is TGTGCCAGCAGCTTAGTACTTGTGGGAGTATCTACAGATACGCAGTATTTT. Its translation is CASSLVLVGVSTDTQYF.